This T cell receptor beta chain was sequenced in a study of T cells in Graves' hyperthyroidism and ophthalmopathy. Amplification yielded TCR beta CDR3 regions, with RNA transcripts as the source. The primer set for the first-round RT-PCR of the TCR CDR3 was HTBI. One entry per CDR3 protein results from TCRdb running MiXCR on the multiplex PCR reads. The sample records around 350,000 distinct CDR3 sequences, about 13% being singletons. This clonotype was counted at least ten times. The antigen is unknown. General study points: Ophthalmopathy was predicted by the model a median of roughly 6.7 months ahead of onset.

The origin of this receptor is a woman younger than 35 with Graves' hyperthyroidism. Sequenced sample: blood.

CDR3 residues: CATSDRRLAGVSEQFF. In nucleotides, the CDR3 is TGTGCCACCAGTGACCGTAGACTAGCGGGAGTAAGTGAGCAGTTCTTC. This chain uses TRBV24-1 with TRBJ2-1, with 12 bases matching TRBD2. The length of the CDR3 is 16 residues. V shed 4 bases, J shed 9 bases, and the junction held 9 bases outside the gene matches. Germline V gene sequence: CDR1 KGHDR, CDR2 SFDVKD.